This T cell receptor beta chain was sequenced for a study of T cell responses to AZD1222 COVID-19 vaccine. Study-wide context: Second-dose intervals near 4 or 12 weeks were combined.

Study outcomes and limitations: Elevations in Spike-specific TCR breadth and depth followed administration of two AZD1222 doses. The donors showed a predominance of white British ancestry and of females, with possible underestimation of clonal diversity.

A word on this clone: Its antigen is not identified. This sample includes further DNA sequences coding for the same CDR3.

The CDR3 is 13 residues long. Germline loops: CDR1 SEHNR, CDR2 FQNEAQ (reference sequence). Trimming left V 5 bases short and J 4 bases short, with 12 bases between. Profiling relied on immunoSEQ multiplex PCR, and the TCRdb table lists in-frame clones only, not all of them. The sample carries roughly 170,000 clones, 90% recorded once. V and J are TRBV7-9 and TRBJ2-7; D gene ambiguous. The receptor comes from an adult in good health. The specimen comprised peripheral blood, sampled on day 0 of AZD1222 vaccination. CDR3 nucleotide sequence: TGTGCCAGCAGCCTAGACGGACCTTACGAGCAGTACTTC. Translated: CASSLDGPYEQYF.